The T cell receptor (beta chain) described here comes from a study of T cell responses to AZD1222 COVID-19 vaccine. Details on this clone: Its antigen is unidentified.

This CDR3 comprises 15 residues. General study results and limits: Donors were chiefly white British, with a greater number of females, and clonal diversity was perhaps underestimated. Targets within unmutated variant regions were reportedly found for nearly half of spike-specific TCRs.

TCRdb keeps only in-frame clones here, not all; method: immunoSEQ multiplex PCR. The sample carries about 140,000 clones, almost 95% recorded once. The sequence came from an adult who received the AZD1222 COVID-19 vaccine. Sequences were derived from peripheral blood, sampled 28 days after the second AZD1222 dose. The gene calls are TRBV21-1 and TRBJ1-2. TRBV21-1 is marked as a pseudogene. The CDR3 is CARSRNAFVKYGYTF. The CDR3 region has the DNA TGTGCCAGGAGCCGGAACGCATTCGTTAAGTATGGCTACACCTTC.